This entry lists 9 T cell receptor beta chains sequenced from one sample in a study of blood T cell repertoires in COVID-19. Clones were sequenced by immunoSEQ multiplex PCR, and TCRdb holds only the in-frame ones, with some missing. The sample shows more than 200,000 clones, around 85% of them seen only once. Sequenced: peripheral blood. These receptors were collected from a woman aged 40-49 years with active or convalescent COVID-19.

This clone was counted at least ten times. The rearrangement links TRBV2 to TRBJ1-1, with a possible D match to TRBD1 (5 bases). Germline V lookup: CDR1 SNHLY, CDR2 FYNNEI. This CDR3 spans 14 amino acids. Trimming left V 8 bases short and J 4 bases short, with 17 bases between. CDR3 DNA sequence: TGTGCCAGCCTGGGGTCGGGGGTAAGCACTGAAGCTTTCTTT. As protein: CASLGSGVSTEAFF.

For this clone: This sample includes further DNA sequences coding for the same CDR3. V and J are TRBV12-3 or TRBV12-4 and TRBJ1-5, with a tentative D call TRBD1 (5 bases). Trimming left V 2 bases short and J 6 bases short, with 8 bases between. The CDR3 is 13 amino acids. The CDR3 DNA reads TGTGCCAGCAGTTTATCGGGGGTTCAGCCCCAGCATTTT. Its protein is CASSLSGVQPQHF.

This chain connects TRBV2 to TRBJ1-1; 8 bases map to TRBD1. The CDR3 runs 11 residues. Germline V gene sequence: CDR1 SNHLY, CDR2 FYNNEI. Germline trimming cut 6 bases from V and 9 bases from J; bases unmatched to any gene: 3. CDR3 protein: CASRTGAKAFF. The CDR3 DNA reads TGTGCCAGCAGGACAGGGGCGAAAGCTTTCTTT.

This chain connects TRBV28 to TRBJ2-7; 8 bases are a match to TRBD2. The junction had 8 bases not matched to a gene; V was cut back by 5 bases and J by 2 bases. This CDR3 has 15 residues. CDR1 MDHEN and CDR2 SYDVKM come from the germline V gene. In DNA, the CDR3 is TGTGCCAGCAGTACCTTGACGGGGGGGACCTACGAGCAGTACTTC. Protein product: CASSTLTGGTYEQYF. Based on the CDR3 plus reference TRBV28 and TRBJ2-7, the full variable domain is DVKVTQSSRYLVKRTGEKVFLECVQDMDHENMFWYRQDPGLGLRLIYFSYDVKMKEKGDIPEGYSVSREKKERFSLILESASTNQTSMYLCASSTLTGGTYEQYFGPGTRLTVT.

This chain uses TRBV29-1 with TRBJ1-2, with no clear D. V was cut by 3 bases and J by 4 bases, with 18 bases left in between. Germline V gene data show CDR1 as SQVTM and CDR2 as ANQGSEA. CDR3 length: 15 residues. CDR3 sequence reads: CSVDGQPPAFYGYTF. DNA of the CDR3: TGCAGCGTTGATGGGCAGCCACCGGCTTTCTATGGCTACACCTTC. The entire variable domain, with the rest obtained from reference TRBV29-1 and TRBJ1-2, is as follows: SAVISQKPSRDICQRGTSLTIQCQVDSQVTMMFWYRQQPGQSLTLIATANQGSEATYESGFVIDKFPISRPNLTFSTLTVSNMSPEDSSIYLCSVDGQPPAFYGYTFGSGTRLTVV.

The chain joins TRBV11-2 to TRBJ1-2; D may be TRBD1 (5 bases). The CDR3 extends over 15 amino acids. Deletions cut 5 bases from V and 1 base from J, with 14 bases between. Germline V gene sequence: CDR1 SGHAT, CDR2 FQNNGV. The CDR3 protein is CASSAGLGLNYGYTF. CDR3 bases: TGTGCCAGCAGCGCGGGGTTGGGACTTAACTATGGCTACACCTTC.

In DNA, the CDR3 is TGTGCCATCAGTGAGTCCCGCGGCCCAGGGGAAGGCAGCACTGAAGCTTTCTTT. Encoded protein: CAISESRGPGEGSTEAFF. The chain has TRBV10-3 and TRBJ1-1; D perhaps matches TRBD1 (6 bases). CDR1 is ENHRY and CDR2 is SYGVKD in the germline V gene. The CDR3 has 18 residues. V was trimmed by 0 bases and J by 4 bases, leaving 21 bases between them.

The chain recombines TRBV6-1 with TRBJ2-4; D might be TRBD1 (5 bases). Trimming shortened V by 2 bases and J by 7 bases, and 12 bases separated the two germline ends. Germline CDR1 is MNHNS and CDR2 is SASEGT. There are 14 residues in the CDR3. As DNA, the CDR3 is TGTGCCAGCAGTGAATCCCCAGGGATGAACATTCAGTACTTC. This translates into CASSESPGMNIQYF.

The rearrangement uses TRBV28 and TRBJ2-1; 7 bases fit TRBD1. The CDR3 spans 13 residues. Trimming took 8 bases from V and 5 from J; bases not matched to a gene: 6. The germline V gene encodes CDR1 MDHEN and CDR2 SYDVKM. CDR3 nucleotide sequence: TGTGCCAGCGGACAGGACAGTAACAATGAGCAGTTCTTC. It encodes CASGQDSNNEQFF.